Listed below are T cell receptor beta chains from one sample, sequenced in a study of molecular identifiers for immune sequencing clone quantification. A single record per CDR3 protein comes from TCRdb applying MiXCR to the PCR reads. The profile covers under 800,000 distinct CDR3 sequences, with around 25% appearing a single time and 0.78% taken by the ten largest. Sequenced input: naive CD8+ T cells from blood, with Jurkat cell RNA spiked in. Receptor source: a human donor in good health. Some libraries in this study had Jurkat cell RNA spiked in. The CDR3 runs from the conserved cysteine through the conserved F or W. A D gene is named only where the DNA matches it firmly. The size entry is marked missing in some rows and otherwise reads once, few, many or a size class.

D gene	clone size	J gene	V gene	CDR3 protein	CDR3 DNA
.	.	TRBJ1-1	TRBV13	CASGGGGTEAFF	TGTGCCAGCGGGGGGGGCGGCACTGAAGCTTTCTTT
.	many	TRBJ2-5	TRBV28	CASSFGKGLLQETQYF	TGTGCCAGCAGTTTCGGGAAGGGACTCCTACAAGAGACCCAGTACTTC
TRBD2	.	TRBJ2-5	TRBV15	CATSRRASGGPFQESQYF	TGTGCCACCAGCAGGAGGGCCAGCGGGGGGCCTTTCCAAGAGAGCCAGTACTTC
.	few	TRBJ1-3	TRBV6-5	CASSSGRASGNTIYF	TGTGCCAGCAGTTCGGGCAGGGCCTCTGGAAACACCATATATTTT
.	many	TRBJ1-6	TRBV7-2	CASSLDGRGGSPLHF	TGTGCCAGCAGCTTAGACGGCAGGGGAGGTTCACCCCTCCACTTT
.	many	TRBJ2-7	TRBV28	CASNDSYEQYF	TGTGCCAGCAATGACAGCTACGAGCAGTACTTC
.	.	TRBJ1-1	TRBV2	CAINRDSEALF	TGTGCCATCAACAGGGACTCTGAAGCTCTCTTT
.	many	TRBJ2-3	TRBV30	CAWSEIGLNTQYF	TGTGCCTGGAGTGAGATTGGACTTAATACGCAGTATTTT
TRBD2	.	TRBJ2-7	TRBV11-2	CASSQEPRPSGGNEQYF	TGTGCCAGCAGCCAAGAGCCCCGCCCCAGCGGGGGGAACGAGCAGTACTTC
TRBD1	few	TRBJ2-7	TRBV30	CAWSATGSDEQYF	TGTGCCTGGAGCGCGACAGGGAGCGACGAGCAGTACTTC
.	many	TRBJ1-5	TRBV4-1	CASSRGVGNQPQHF	TGCGCCAGCAGTCGGGGGGTCGGAAATCAGCCCCAGCATTTT
.	many	TRBJ2-7	TRBV28	CASSSRGTSYEQYF	TGTGCCAGCAGCTCGAGGGGCACTTCCTACGAGCAGTACTTC
.	.	TRBJ2-7	TRBV27	CASSLAPVSCEQYF	TGTGCCAGCAGTTTAGCTCCGGTGTCCTGCGAGCAGTACTTC
TRBD2	few	TRBJ2-7	TRBV7-9	CASSWGTSGASYEQYF	TGTGCCAGCAGCTGGGGGACTAGCGGGGCCTCCTACGAGCAGTACTTC
TRBD1	.	TRBJ2-7	TRBV29-1	CSGPGQSYARYF	TGCAGCGGCCCGGGACAGTCCTACGCGCGGTACTTC
.	many	TRBJ2-2	TRBV28	CASCPHGMPHTGELFF	TGTGCCAGCTGCCCCCACGGGATGCCACACACCGGGGAGCTGTTTTTT
TRBD1	many	TRBJ2-3	TRBV7-2	CASSTPLDRERTDTQYF	TGTGCCAGCAGCACACCGCTTGACAGGGAGAGGACAGATACGCAGTATTTT
.	many	TRBJ2-5	TRBV12-5	CASGLTTQVSAQETQYF	TGTGCTAGTGGTTTGACCACTCAGGTTTCAGCACAAGAGACCCAGTACTTC
TRBD2	few	TRBJ2-2	TRBV2	CASSEARDYPNTGELFF	TGTGCCAGCAGTGAGGCCCGGGACTACCCGAACACCGGGGAGCTGTTTTTT
TRBD2	many	TRBJ2-3	TRBV12-3/TRBV12-4	CASSLWAGGPTTDTQYF	TGTGCCAGCAGTTTATGGGCGGGGGGTCCGACCACAGATACGCAGTATTTT
TRBD1	many	TRBJ1-5	TRBV27	CASSLDRLNQPQHF	TGTGCCAGCAGTTTGGACAGGCTCAATCAGCCCCAGCATTTT
.	many	TRBJ1-1	TRBV5-6	CASSHPWTDEAFF	TGTGCCAGCAGCCACCCCTGGACGGATGAAGCTTTCTTT
TRBD2	many	TRBJ2-3	TRBV7-3	CASSSRSGLAGVETDTQYF	TGTGCCAGCAGCTCGCGGTCAGGACTAGCGGGAGTCGAGACAGATACGCAGTATTTT
.	few	TRBJ1-6	TRBV12-3/TRBV12-4	CASSFGVSSPLHF	TGTGCCAGCAGTTTTGGGGTAAGCTCACCCCTCCACTTT
.	.	TRBJ2-1	TRBV7-9	CASSFAGWGTAQFF	TGTGCCAGCAGCTTTGCTGGCTGGGGGACTGCGCAGTTCTTC
.	many	TRBJ2-1	TRBV5-1	CASRYRGNEQFF	TGCGCCAGCAGGTACCGGGGCAATGAGCAGTTCTTC
.	.	TRBJ1-2	TRBV2	CASSDGTGSISNYGYTF	TGTGCCAGCAGTGACGGAACAGGGAGTATTTCTAACTATGGCTACACCTTC
.	many	TRBJ1-5	TRBV7-2	CASSLAPQGPLPQHF	TGTGCCAGCAGCTTAGCGCCTCAGGGGCCGTTGCCCCAGCATTTT
.	many	TRBJ2-5	TRBV7-9	CASSPHPGGETQYF	TGTGCCAGCAGCCCCCACCCCGGAGGAGAGACCCAGTACTTC
.	many	TRBJ2-2	TRBV2	CASSPGLRNTGELFF	TGTGCCAGCAGTCCAGGGCTGAGGAACACCGGGGAGCTGTTTTTT
.	.	TRBJ1-2	TRBV4-1	CASSQKTDGYTF	TGCGCCAGCAGCCAAAAGACAGATGGCTACACCTTC
.	few	TRBJ1-4	TRBV18	CASSPPKQGPSEKLFF	TGTGCCAGCTCACCACCGAAGCAGGGACCATCGGAAAAACTGTTTTTT
.	few	TRBJ1-5	TRBV21-1	CASSKAPEDQPQHF	TGTGCCAGCAGCAAAGCGCCGGAGGATCAGCCCCAGCATTTT
.	.	TRBJ2-5	TRBV5-6	CASSTWSSLRGETQYF	TGTGCCAGCAGCACCTGGTCCTCGCTCCGGGGGGAGACCCAGTACTTC
TRBD2	.	TRBJ2-3	TRBV6-2/TRBV6-3	CASSTGLAGGSRTDTQYF	TGTGCCAGCAGTACTGGACTAGCGGGAGGATCCCGCACAGATACGCAGTATTTT
.	many	TRBJ1-4	TRBV30	CAWSDHDSRREKLFF	TGTGCCTGGAGTGACCACGACAGTCGGAGGGAAAAACTGTTTTTT
TRBD1	.	TRBJ1-1	TRBV7-9	CASSLVGTGVTAAFF	TGTGCCAGCAGCTTAGTTGGGACAGGGGTCACTGCAGCTTTCTTT
.	few	TRBJ2-4	TRBV11-2	CASSLSDYSKNIQYF	TGTGCCAGCAGCTTATCAGATTATAGCAAAAACATTCAGTACTTC
.	.	TRBJ1-2	TRBV9	CASSESRTNADYGYTF	TGTGCCAGCAGCGAGTCTAGGACCAACGCTGACTATGGCTACACCTTC
.	.	TRBJ2-2	TRBV7-9	CAIDIANTGELFF	TGTGCCATAGACATAGCGAACACCGGGGAGCTGTTTTTT
TRBD2	many	TRBJ2-7	TRBV6-5	CASSYSGTSVHEQYF	TGTGCCAGCAGTTACTCCGGGACTAGCGTCCACGAGCAGTACTTC
TRBD1	many	TRBJ2-7	TRBV6-5	CASSYSGTGFEQYF	TGTGCCAGCAGTTACTCAGGGACAGGGTTCGAGCAGTACTTC
TRBD1	once	TRBJ2-2	TRBV6-2/TRBV6-3	CASSITGVITPEELFF	TGTGCCAGCAGCATAACAGGGGTGATAACACCGGAGGAGCTGTTTTTT
.	many	TRBJ2-7	TRBV4-1	CASSQEGGLTEQYF	TGCGCCAGCAGCCAAGAGGGGGGACTGACCGAGCAGTACTTC
.	few	TRBJ2-7	TRBV7-8	CASSVNYPSYEQYF	TGTGCCAGCAGCGTGAACTATCCCTCCTACGAGCAGTACTTC
.	.	TRBJ2-7	TRBV7-2	CASCLFGGAYEQYF	TGTGCCAGCTGCTTATTTGGCGGGGCCTACGAGCAGTACTTC
TRBD1	.	TRBJ1-1	TRBV4-3	CASSQTAGQMNTEAFF	TGCGCCAGCAGCCAAACCGCGGGACAGATGAACACTGAAGCTTTCTTT
.	few	TRBJ2-1	TRBV4-3	CASSQERSRAVYNEQFF	TGCGCCAGCAGCCAAGAAAGGTCCCGCGCGGTTTACAATGAGCAGTTCTTC
.	many	TRBJ1-4	TRBV5-1	CASSGQGGFREKLFF	TGCGCCAGCAGCGGCCAAGGGGGGTTCAGGGAAAAACTGTTTTTT
TRBD1	.	TRBJ1-1	TRBV19	CASSPRQGLMNTEAFF	TGTGCCAGTAGTCCCAGACAGGGGCTCATGAACACTGAAGCTTTCTTT